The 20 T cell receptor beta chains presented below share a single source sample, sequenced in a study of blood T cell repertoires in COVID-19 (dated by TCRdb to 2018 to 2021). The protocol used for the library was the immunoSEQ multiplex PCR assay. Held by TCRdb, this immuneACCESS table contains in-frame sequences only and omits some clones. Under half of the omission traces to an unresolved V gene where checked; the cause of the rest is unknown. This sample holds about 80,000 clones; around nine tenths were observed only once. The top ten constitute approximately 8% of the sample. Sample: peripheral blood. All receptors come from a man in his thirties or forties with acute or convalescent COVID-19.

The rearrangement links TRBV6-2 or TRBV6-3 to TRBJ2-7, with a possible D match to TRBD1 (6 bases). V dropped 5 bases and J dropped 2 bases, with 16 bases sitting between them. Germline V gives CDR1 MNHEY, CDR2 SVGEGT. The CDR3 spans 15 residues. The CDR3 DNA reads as TGTGCCAGCAGTCCGGACAGTTTGCTTCCCTACGAGCAGTACTTC. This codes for CASSPDSLLPYEQYF.

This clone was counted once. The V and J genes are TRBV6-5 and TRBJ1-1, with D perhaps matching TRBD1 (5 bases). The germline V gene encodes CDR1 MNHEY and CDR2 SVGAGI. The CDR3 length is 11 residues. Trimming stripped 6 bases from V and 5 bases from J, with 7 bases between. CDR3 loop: CASRHRTEAFF. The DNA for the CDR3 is TGTGCCAGCAGGCACAGGACTGAAGCTTTCTTT.

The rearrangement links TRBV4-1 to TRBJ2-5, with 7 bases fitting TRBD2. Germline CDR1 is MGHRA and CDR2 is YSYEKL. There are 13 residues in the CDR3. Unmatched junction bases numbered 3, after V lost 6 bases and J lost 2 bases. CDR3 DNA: TGCGCCAGCAGTCTAGCGGCTCAAGAGACCCAGTACTTC. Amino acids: CASSLAAQETQYF.

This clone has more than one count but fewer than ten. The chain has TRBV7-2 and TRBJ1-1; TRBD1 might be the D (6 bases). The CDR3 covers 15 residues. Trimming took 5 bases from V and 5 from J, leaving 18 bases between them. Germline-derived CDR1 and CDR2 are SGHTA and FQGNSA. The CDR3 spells CASSLAQGARTEAFF. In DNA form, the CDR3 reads TGTGCCAGCAGCCTCGCACAGGGAGCGAGGACTGAAGCTTTCTTT. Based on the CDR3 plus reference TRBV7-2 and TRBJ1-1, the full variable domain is GAGVSQSPSNKVTEKGKDVELRCDPISGHTALYWYRQSLGQGLEFLIYFQGNSAPDKSGLPSDRFSAERTGGSVSTLTIQRTQQEDSAVYLCASSLAQGARTEAFFGQGTRLTVV.

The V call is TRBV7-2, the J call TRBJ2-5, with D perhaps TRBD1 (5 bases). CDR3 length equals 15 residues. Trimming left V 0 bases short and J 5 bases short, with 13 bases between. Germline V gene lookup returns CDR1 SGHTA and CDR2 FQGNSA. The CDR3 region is CASSLALGEWETQYF. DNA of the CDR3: TGTGCCAGCAGCTTAGCTTTAGGGGAATGGGAGACCCAGTACTTC.

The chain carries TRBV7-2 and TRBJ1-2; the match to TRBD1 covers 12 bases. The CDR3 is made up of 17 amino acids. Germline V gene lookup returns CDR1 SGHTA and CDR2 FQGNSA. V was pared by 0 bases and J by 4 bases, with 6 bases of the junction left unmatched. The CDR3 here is CASSLAPGTGGVYGYTF. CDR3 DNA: TGTGCCAGCAGCTTAGCTCCCGGGACAGGGGGCGTCTATGGCTACACCTTC.

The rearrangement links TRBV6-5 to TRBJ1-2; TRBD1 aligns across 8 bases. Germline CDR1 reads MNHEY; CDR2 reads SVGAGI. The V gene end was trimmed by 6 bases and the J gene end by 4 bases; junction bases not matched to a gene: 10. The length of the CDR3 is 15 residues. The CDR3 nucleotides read TGTGCCAGCAGCCGCCCCCGTACAGGGGGCTATGGCTACACCTTC. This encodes CASSRPRTGGYGYTF.

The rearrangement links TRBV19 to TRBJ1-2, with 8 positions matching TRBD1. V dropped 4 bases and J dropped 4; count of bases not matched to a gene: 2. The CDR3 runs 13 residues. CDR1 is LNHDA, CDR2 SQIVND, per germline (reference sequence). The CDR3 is CASSTGQGYGYTF. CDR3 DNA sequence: TGTGCCAGTAGTACCGGACAGGGCTATGGCTACACCTTC.

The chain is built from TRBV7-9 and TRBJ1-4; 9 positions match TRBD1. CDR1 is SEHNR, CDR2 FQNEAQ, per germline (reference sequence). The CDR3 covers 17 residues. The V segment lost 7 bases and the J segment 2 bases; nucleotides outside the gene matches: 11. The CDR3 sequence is CASTAPGQGKTNEKLFF. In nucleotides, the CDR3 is TGTGCCAGCACCGCGCCGGGACAGGGAAAGACTAATGAAAAACTGTTTTTT.

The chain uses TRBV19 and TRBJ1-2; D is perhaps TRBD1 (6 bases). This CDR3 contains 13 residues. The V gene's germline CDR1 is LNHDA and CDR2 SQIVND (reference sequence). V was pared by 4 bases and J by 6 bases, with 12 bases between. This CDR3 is CASSTTGQHGYTF. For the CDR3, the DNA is TGTGCCAGTAGTACCACAGGGCAGCATGGCTACACCTTC.

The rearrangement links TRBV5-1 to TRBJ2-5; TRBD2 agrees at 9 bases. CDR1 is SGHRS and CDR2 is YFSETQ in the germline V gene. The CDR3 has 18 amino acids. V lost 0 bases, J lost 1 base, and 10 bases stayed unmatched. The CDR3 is CASSLGGLAGLGQETQYF. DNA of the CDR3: TGCGCCAGCAGCTTGGGGGGTCTAGCGGGACTGGGCCAAGAGACCCAGTACTTC. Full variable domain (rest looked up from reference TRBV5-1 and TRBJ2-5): KAGVTQTPRYLIKTRGQQVTLSCSPISGHRSVSWYQQTPGQGLQFLFEYFSETQRNKGNFPGRFSGRQFSNSRSEMNVSTLELGDSALYLCASSLGGLAGLGQETQYFGPGTRLLVL.

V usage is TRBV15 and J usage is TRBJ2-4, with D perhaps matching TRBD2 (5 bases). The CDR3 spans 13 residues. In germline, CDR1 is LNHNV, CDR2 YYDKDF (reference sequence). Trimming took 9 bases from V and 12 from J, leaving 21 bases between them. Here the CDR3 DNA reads TGTGCCACTAGCGACTACTTCACCAGACATCAGTACTTC. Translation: CATSDYFTRHQYF. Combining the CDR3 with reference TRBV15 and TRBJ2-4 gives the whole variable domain DAMVIQNPRYQVTQFGKPVTLSCSQTLNHNVMYWYQQKSSQAPKLLFHYYDKDFNNEADTPDNFQSRRPNTSFCFLDIRSPGLGDTAMYLCATSDYFTRHQYFGAGTRLSVL.

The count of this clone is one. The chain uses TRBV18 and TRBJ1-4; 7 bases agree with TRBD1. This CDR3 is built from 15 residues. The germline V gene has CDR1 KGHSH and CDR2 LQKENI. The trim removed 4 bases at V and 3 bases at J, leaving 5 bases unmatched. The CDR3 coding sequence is TGTGCCAGCTCACTTGACAGGGCTCCTAATGAAAAACTGTTTTTT. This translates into CASSLDRAPNEKLFF. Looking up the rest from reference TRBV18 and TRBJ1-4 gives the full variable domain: NAGVMQNPRHLVRRRGQEARLRCSPMKGHSHVYWYRQLPEEGLKFMVYLQKENIIDESGMPKERFSAEFPKEGPSILRIQQVVRGDSAAYFCASSLDRAPNEKLFFGSGTQLSVL.

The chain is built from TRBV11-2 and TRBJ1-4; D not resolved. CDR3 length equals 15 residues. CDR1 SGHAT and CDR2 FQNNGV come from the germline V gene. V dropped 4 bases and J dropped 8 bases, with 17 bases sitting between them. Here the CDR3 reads CASSYQWGGGEKLFF. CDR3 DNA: TGTGCCAGCAGCTACCAATGGGGAGGAGGAGAAAAACTGTTTTTT.

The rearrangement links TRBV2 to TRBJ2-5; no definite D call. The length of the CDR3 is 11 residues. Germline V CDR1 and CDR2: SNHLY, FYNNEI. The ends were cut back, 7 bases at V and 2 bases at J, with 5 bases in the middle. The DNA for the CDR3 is TGTGCCAGCACGTTTCAAGAGACCCAGTACTTC. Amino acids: CASTFQETQYF. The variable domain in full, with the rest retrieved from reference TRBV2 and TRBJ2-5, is EPEVTQTPSHQVTQMGQEVILRCVPISNHLYFYWYRQILGQKVEFLVSFYNNEISEKSEIFDDQFSVERPDGSNFTLKIRSTKLEDSAMYFCASTFQETQYFGPGTRLLVL.

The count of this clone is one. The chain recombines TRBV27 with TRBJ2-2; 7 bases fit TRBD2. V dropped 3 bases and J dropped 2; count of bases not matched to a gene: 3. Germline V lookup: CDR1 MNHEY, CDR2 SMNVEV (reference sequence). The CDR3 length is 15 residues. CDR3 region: CASSFGRVNTGELFF. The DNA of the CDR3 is TGTGCCAGCAGTTTTGGGAGGGTTAACACCGGGGAGCTGTTTTTT.

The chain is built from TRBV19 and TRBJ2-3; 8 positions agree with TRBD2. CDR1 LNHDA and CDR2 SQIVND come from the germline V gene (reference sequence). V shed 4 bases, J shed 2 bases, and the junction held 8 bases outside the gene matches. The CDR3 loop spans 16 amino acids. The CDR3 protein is CASSTLAGLITDTQYF. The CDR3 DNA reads TGTGCCAGTAGTACCTTAGCGGGACTAATCACAGATACGCAGTATTTT.

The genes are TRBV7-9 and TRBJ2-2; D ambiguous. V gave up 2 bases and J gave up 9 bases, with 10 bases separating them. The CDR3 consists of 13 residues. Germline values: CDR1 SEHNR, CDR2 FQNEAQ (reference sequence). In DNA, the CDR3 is TGTGCCAGCAGCTTATCGTCTGGGCGGGAGCTGTTTTTT. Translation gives CASSLSSGRELFF.

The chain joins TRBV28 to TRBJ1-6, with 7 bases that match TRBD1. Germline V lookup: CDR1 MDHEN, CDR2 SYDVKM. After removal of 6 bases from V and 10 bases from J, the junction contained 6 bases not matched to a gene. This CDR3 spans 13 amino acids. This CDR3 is CASRRQGRSPLHF. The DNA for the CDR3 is TGTGCCAGCAGGCGACAGGGACGCTCACCCCTCCACTTT.

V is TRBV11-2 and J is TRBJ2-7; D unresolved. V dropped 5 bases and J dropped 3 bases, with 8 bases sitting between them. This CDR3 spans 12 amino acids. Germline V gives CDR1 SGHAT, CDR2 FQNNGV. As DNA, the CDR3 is TGTGCCAGCAGCCCCGGTGGCTACGAGCAGTACTTC. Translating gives CASSPGGYEQYF. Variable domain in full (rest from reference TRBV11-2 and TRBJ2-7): EAGVAQSPRYKIIEKRQSVAFWCNPISGHATLYWYQQILGQGPKLLIQFQNNGVVDDSQLPKDRFSAERLKGVDSTLKIQPAKLEDSAVYLCASSPGGYEQYFGPGTRLTVT.